Included here is one T cell receptor (beta chain) sequence, with context. Those enrolled in Seattle joined during active infection and were followed longitudinally afterward. J gave up 4 bases and V 5 bases, and 3 bases lay outside the gene matches. The germline CDR1 and CDR2 sequences are SNHLY and FYNNEI. The CDR3 runs 14 residues. This entry comes from a study of blood T cell repertoires in COVID-19. Study summary: Nucleic acid was either cDNA or gDNA, and it came from T cells, B-cell-depleted T cells, or PBMCs.

Authors' analysis steps: From reference gene primer amplification, estimates of nucleated cell counts were derived. TCRdb's copy holds only in-frame clones and misses some; the assay was immunoSEQ multiplex PCR. V and J calls and clone size are as listed in that table; D and trimming were resolved from the DNA. The sample carries about 110,000 clones, 60% to 85% recorded once. The sequence was obtained from a man aged 80 or over with COVID-19, enrolled during active disease. The source material was peripheral blood. V gene TRBV2 combines with J gene TRBJ2-2, with TRBD2 identical over 8 bases. CDR3 coding DNA: TGTGCCAGCAGTCCTAGCGGGTTCACCGGGGAGCTGTTTTTT. Translation: CASSPSGFTGELFF.